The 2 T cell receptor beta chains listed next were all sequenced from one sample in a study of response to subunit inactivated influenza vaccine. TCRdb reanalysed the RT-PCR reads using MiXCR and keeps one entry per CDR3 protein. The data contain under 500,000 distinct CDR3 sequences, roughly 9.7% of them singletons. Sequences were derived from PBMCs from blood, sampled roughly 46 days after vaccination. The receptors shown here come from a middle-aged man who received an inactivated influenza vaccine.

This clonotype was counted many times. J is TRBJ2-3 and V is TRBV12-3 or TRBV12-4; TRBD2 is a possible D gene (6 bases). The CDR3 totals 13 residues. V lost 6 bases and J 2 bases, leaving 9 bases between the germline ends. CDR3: CASRGLVTDTQYF. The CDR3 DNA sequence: TGTGCCAGCAGGGGACTCGTCACAGATACGCAGTATTTT.

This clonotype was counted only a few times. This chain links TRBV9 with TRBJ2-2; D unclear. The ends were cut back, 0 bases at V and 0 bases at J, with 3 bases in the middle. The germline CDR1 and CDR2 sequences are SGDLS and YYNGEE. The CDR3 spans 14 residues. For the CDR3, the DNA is TGTGCCAGCAGCGTAGTTACGAACACCGGGGAGCTGTTTTTT. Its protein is CASSVVTNTGELFF.